This TCR beta chain was obtained from a study of blood T cell repertoires in COVID-19. On the study more broadly: Specimens from acute and convalescent COVID-19 originated in the United States, Italy and Spain. PBMCs, B-cell-depleted T cells, or T cells were the source of the cDNA or gDNA that made up the material.

V shed 4 bases and J 2 bases; nucleotides not matched to a gene: 2. The length of the CDR3 is 15 residues. CDR1 LGHDT and CDR2 YNNKEL come from the germline V gene (reference sequence). As handled by the study authors: How many nucleated cells were present was estimated from reference gene primer amplification. Here immunoSEQ multiplex PCR was the method, and the copy in TCRdb shows in-frame clones only, minus some. For V, J and clone size, that table is used; D and trimming come from the DNA. Counted here are 25,000 to 30,000 clones, roughly 84% occurring once; the ten biggest clones make up roughly 15%.

This clonotype was sampled from an older man with active COVID-19. Sequencing used peripheral blood. The V gene is TRBV3-1 (or the pseudogene TRBV3-2), the J gene TRBJ2-5; 12 bases match TRBD2. CDR3 DNA: TGTGCCAGCAGCCGAACTAGCGGGGGGCAAGAGACCCAGTACTTC. It encodes CASSRTSGGQETQYF.